The next 9 T cell receptor beta chains were all read from a single sample in a study of shared clonotypes between healthy human individuals. Naive CD8 cells, CD45RO-negative and positively selected for CCR7, excluded terminally differentiated effector memory CD45RA+ cells. Sequencing used immunoSEQ multiplex PCR; TCRdb keeps in-frame clones, though not all of them. Among around 2.1 million clones, around 93% were seen once, and the ten largest hold 1.7%. Sequenced input: naive CD8+ T cells from PBMCs. These receptors originate from a man younger than 35 in good health. Some clones in this sample may be carry-over from other donors' samples.

This chain joins TRBV5-4 and TRBJ1-1; D is possibly TRBD1 (5 bases). The CDR3 covers 14 residues. Trimming cost V 4 bases and J 4 bases, with 14 bases left between them. The germline CDR1 and CDR2 sequences are SGHNT and YYREEE (reference sequence). The CDR3 DNA reads TGTGCCAGCAGCCCCACGGGACGGACCACTGAAGCTTTCTTT. The encoded protein is CASSPTGRTTEAFF. The whole variable domain, filled in from reference TRBV5-4 and TRBJ1-1, reads ETGVTQSPTHLIKTRGQQVTLRCSSQSGHNTVSWYQQALGQGPQFIFQYYREEENGRGNFPPRFSGLQFPNYSSELNVNALELDDSALYLCASSPTGRTTEAFFGQGTRLTVV.

The chain has TRBV7-9 and TRBJ2-7, with 8 bases identical to TRBD1. Germline-derived CDR1 and CDR2 are SEHNR and FQNEAQ (reference sequence). The CDR3 has 16 residues. V was pared by 5 bases and J by 5 bases, with 14 bases of the junction left unmatched. CDR3 sequence reads: CASSARPGTGGNEQYF. The CDR3 DNA reads as TGTGCCAGCAGCGCGCGTCCCGGGACAGGCGGGAACGAGCAGTACTTC.

About this clone: Other nucleotide sequences from this sample produce the same CDR3. The CDR3 DNA reads as TGTGCCAGCAGCTTGGCGGGAGGGCCATACAATGAGCAGTTCTTC. Translation gives CASSLAGGPYNEQFF. The gene calls are TRBV11-2 and TRBJ2-1; 9 bases match TRBD2. Germline CDR1 reads SGHAT; CDR2 reads FQNNGV. V shed 3 bases and J 4 bases; nucleotides not matched to a gene: 4. CDR3 length: 15 residues. The variable domain in full, completed from reference TRBV11-2 and TRBJ2-1, reads EAGVAQSPRYKIIEKRQSVAFWCNPISGHATLYWYQQILGQGPKLLIQFQNNGVVDDSQLPKDRFSAERLKGVDSTLKIQPAKLEDSAVYLCASSLAGGPYNEQFFGPGTRLTVL.

The chain links TRBV27 to TRBJ1-3; TRBD1 is a possible D gene (6 bases). Germline CDR1 and CDR2: MNHEY and SMNVEV (reference sequence). The CDR3 extends over 17 amino acids. Deletions cut 4 bases from V and 1 base from J, with 17 bases between. CDR3 nucleotide sequence: TGTGCCAGCAGTTCGACCCCAGGGGTAGCGTCTGGAAACACCATATATTTT. Translation: CASSSTPGVASGNTIYF.

The gene calls are TRBV28 and TRBJ1-3; no reliable D call. The V and J ends lost 7 bases and 1 base respectively, with 5 bases between them. The germline CDR1 and CDR2 sequences are MDHEN and SYDVKM. The CDR3 length is 12 residues. CDR3 region: CASTDSGNTIYF. The CDR3 nucleotides are TGTGCCAGCACAGATTCTGGAAACACCATATATTTT. The full variable domain, with the rest looked up from reference TRBV28 and TRBJ1-3, is DVKVTQSSRYLVKRTGEKVFLECVQDMDHENMFWYRQDPGLGLRLIYFSYDVKMKEKGDIPEGYSVSREKKERFSLILESASTNQTSMYLCASTDSGNTIYFGEGSWLTVV.

The CDR3, as DNA: TGTGCCAGCAGTTTATTCAGGGGACTAGCGTACAATGAGCAGTTCTTC. Translated, it gives CASSLFRGLAYNEQFF. The V gene is TRBV27, the J gene TRBJ2-1; 10 positions agree with TRBD2. In germline, CDR1 is MNHEY, CDR2 SMNVEV (reference sequence). The J segment lost 4 bases and the V segment lost 1 base, leaving 4 bases of the junction unmatched. The CDR3 has 16 amino acids.

The sample holds one count of this clone. Other DNA sequences in the sample encode the same CDR3. The gene calls are TRBV27 and TRBJ2-3; the D gene is possibly TRBD2 (7 bases). The germline V gene has CDR1 MNHEY and CDR2 SMNVEV (reference sequence). The V end lost 4 bases, the J end lost 3 bases, and 11 bases lay between the germline ends. CDR3 length equals 14 residues. DNA of the CDR3: TGTGCCAGCAGTTCCAGGGGAGGGACAGATACGCAGTATTTT. Protein product: CASSSRGGTDTQYF.

This sequence joins TRBV7-6 and TRBJ1-1, with unresolved D. Germline CDR1 reads SGHVS; CDR2 reads FNYEAQ. Deletions cut 5 bases from V and 4 bases from J, with 14 bases between. This CDR3 has 14 residues. Here the CDR3 DNA reads TGTGCCAGCAGCGAAGCAAAGGGAGGCACTGAAGCTTTCTTT. It codes for CASSEAKGGTEAFF.

The chain uses TRBV4-2 and TRBJ1-2; 7 bases line up with TRBD1. Germline V gene lookup returns CDR1 LGHNA and CDR2 YNFKEQ. J lost 3 bases, V lost 1 base, and 8 bases had no gene match. This CDR3 is built from 16 residues. The CDR3 sequence: CASSQGRQGRDYGYTF. CDR3 DNA: TGTGCCAGCAGCCAAGGGCGACAGGGTCGGGACTATGGCTACACCTTC.